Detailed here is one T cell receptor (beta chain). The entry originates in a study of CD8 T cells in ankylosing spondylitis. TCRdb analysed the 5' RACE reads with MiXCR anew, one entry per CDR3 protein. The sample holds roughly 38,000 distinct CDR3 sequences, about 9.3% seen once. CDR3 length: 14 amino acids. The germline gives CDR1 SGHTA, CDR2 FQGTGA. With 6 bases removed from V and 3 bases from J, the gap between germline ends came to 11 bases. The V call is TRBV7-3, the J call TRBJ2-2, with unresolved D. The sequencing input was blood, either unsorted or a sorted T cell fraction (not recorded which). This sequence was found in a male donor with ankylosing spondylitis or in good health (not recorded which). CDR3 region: CASSPARDTGELFF. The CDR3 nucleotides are TGTGCCAGCAGTCCCGCCCGGGACACCGGGGAGCTGTTTTTT.